This entry is about one T cell receptor beta chain. Per the study methods: Reference gene primer amplification in the assay estimated nucleated cell counts. Measured with immunoSEQ multiplex PCR; TCRdb has only the in-frame clones, and not every one. That table is the source of V, J and clone size, and D and trimming were worked out from the DNA. Here the sample spans over 200,000 clones, more than 85% being singletons. Germline V gene lookup returns CDR1 SGHRS and CDR2 YFSETQ. The CDR3 length is 11 residues. Trimming cost V 5 bases and J 6 bases, with 5 bases left between them. The sample originates from a study of blood T cell repertoires in COVID-19. Turning to the study itself: COVID-19 samples from acute and convalescent phases originated in the United States, Italy and Spain.

The source material was peripheral blood. This sequence originates from a man between 60 and 70 years old with COVID-19, enrolled during active disease. The V call is TRBV5-1, the J call TRBJ1-4, with D uncertain. The CDR3 here is CASRSDEKLFF. The CDR3 nucleotides read TGCGCCAGCAGGAGTGATGAAAAACTGTTTTTT.